The 25 T cell receptor beta chains in this list originate from one sample, sequenced in a study of PD-1 blockade in mismatch repair-deficient tumors. The data were produced by immunoSEQ multiplex PCR, yet TCRdb's version contains in-frame clones alone and is incomplete. The sample consists of some 40,000 clones, around four fifths of them appearing once. The sequences come from PBMCs, collected roughly 40 weeks after starting pembrolizumab. Receptors were obtained from an adult with mismatch repair-deficient cancer.

This clone was observed a handful of times. This sequence joins TRBV6-6 and TRBJ2-5; 7 bases are shared with TRBD2. The CDR3 covers 14 residues. Germline-derived CDR1 and CDR2 are MNHNY and SVGAGI (reference sequence). Germline trimming cut 3 bases from V and 7 bases from J; bases unmatched to any gene: 8. In DNA form, the CDR3 reads TGTGCCAGCAGTTATGGGGGAGGGGAGGGGACCCAGTACTTC. Translation gives CASSYGGGEGTQYF.

CDR3 in amino acids: CASSPPGQISGNTIYF. In DNA form, the CDR3 reads TGTGCCAGTAGTCCTCCGGGACAAATCTCTGGAAACACCATATATTTT. This chain uses TRBV19 with TRBJ1-3; weak D call: TRBD1 (6 bases). This CDR3 has 16 residues. Trimming stripped 5 bases from V and 0 bases from J, with 14 bases between. Germline-derived CDR1 and CDR2 are LNHDA and SQIVND (reference sequence).

The rearrangement joins TRBV4-1 to TRBJ2-1; D is possibly TRBD2 (5 bases). The CDR3 sequence is 16 residues long. Per germline, CDR1 MGHRA and CDR2 YSYEKL. V dropped 5 bases and J dropped 0 bases, with 14 bases sitting between them. CDR3: CASSSGLSSSYNEQFF. CDR3 in DNA: TGCGCCAGCAGCTCCGGACTGTCGAGCTCCTACAATGAGCAGTTCTTC.

V usage is TRBV28 and J usage is TRBJ2-7; 8 bases agree with TRBD2. CDR3 length: 15 amino acids. Germline trimming cut 3 bases from V and 3 bases from J; bases unmatched to any gene: 7. Per the germline V gene, CDR1 is MDHEN and CDR2 is SYDVKM. CDR3 sequence: CASSFIAGSVYEQYF. Written as DNA, the CDR3 is TGTGCCAGCAGTTTTATAGCGGGATCAGTCTACGAGCAGTACTTC.

This chain joins TRBV20-1 and TRBJ2-7; 8 nucleotides line up with TRBD1. Germline V gene data show CDR1 as DFQATT and CDR2 as SNEGSKA (reference sequence). The ends lost 6 bases at V and 6 bases at J; junction bases unmatched: 4. The CDR3 loop spans 11 amino acids. The CDR3 DNA reads as TGCAGTGCACCACAGGGGGGCGAGCAGTACTTC. This codes for CSAPQGGEQYF.

The chain couples TRBV6-1 to TRBJ1-2; 8 positions match TRBD1. V was pared by 5 bases and J by 5 bases, with 7 bases of the junction left unmatched. The CDR3 contains 14 residues. Germline CDR1 MNHNS, CDR2 SASEGT. The chain's CDR3 is CASSLDRDYYGYTF. CDR3 in DNA: TGTGCCAGCAGTCTGGACAGGGATTATTATGGCTACACCTTC.

CDR3 sequence reads: CASSSDRVQETQYF. CDR3 DNA: TGTGCCAGTAGTTCGGACAGGGTCCAAGAGACCCAGTACTTC. The V and J genes are TRBV19 and TRBJ2-5; 8 bases align to TRBD1. Trimming removed 5 bases from V and 1 base from J; junction bases left unmatched: 3. Germline values: CDR1 LNHDA, CDR2 SQIVND (reference sequence). CDR3 length equals 14 residues.

The rearrangement uses TRBV5-1 and TRBJ1-5; D is perhaps TRBD1 (6 bases). From germline, CDR1 is SGHRS and CDR2 YFSETQ. The V end was cut by 4 bases, the J end by 3 bases, with 14 bases between. This CDR3 has 15 residues. The CDR3, as DNA: TGCGCCAGCAGCCAAATGGACAGTTTCAATCAGCCCCAGCATTTT. Protein: CASSQMDSFNQPQHF.

This clone was seen more than once but under ten times. The rearrangement uses TRBV9 and TRBJ1-3; D may be TRBD1 (6 bases). Trimming left V 5 bases short and J 6 bases short, with 12 bases between. Germline CDR1 and CDR2: SGDLS and YYNGEE. The CDR3 runs to 13 residues. CDR3 coding DNA: TGTGCCAGCAGAGGACAGTATCCAAACACCATATATTTT. It is translated as CASRGQYPNTIYF.

The J gene is TRBJ2-2, the V gene TRBV27, with 11 bases lining up with TRBD2. Trimming took 9 bases from V and 3 from J; bases not matched to a gene: 6. The CDR3 totals 15 residues. CDR1 and CDR2 from the germline V gene are MNHEY and SMNVEV (reference sequence). The CDR3 DNA is TGTGCCAGTACTAGCGGGAGAGCGTACACCGGGGAGCTGTTTTTT. This sequence encodes CASTSGRAYTGELFF.

V is TRBV2 and J is TRBJ2-5, with 7 bases fitting TRBD2. The CDR3 spans 16 residues. Germline lookup yields CDR1 SNHLY and CDR2 FYNNEI. J was trimmed by 0 bases and V by 1 base; bases with no gene match: 5. The CDR3 region has the DNA TGTGCCAGCAGTGAAGGACTAGCTGGGTACCAAGAGACCCAGTACTTC. Encoded protein: CASSEGLAGYQETQYF.

The V and J genes are TRBV7-2 and TRBJ1-5, with D perhaps matching TRBD1 (6 bases). Deletions cut 5 bases from V and 2 bases from J, with 13 bases between. The CDR3 covers 15 residues. Germline V lookup: CDR1 SGHTA, CDR2 FQGNSA. The CDR3 reads CASSVQGIGNQPQHF. The CDR3 coding sequence is TGTGCCAGCAGCGTACAGGGTATCGGCAATCAGCCCCAGCATTTT.

This clone has just one count. The genes are TRBV6-5 and TRBJ2-4, with 8 positions matching TRBD1. Trimming took 6 bases from V and 1 from J; bases not matched to a gene: 5. The CDR3 is 15 residues long. Germline values: CDR1 MNHEY, CDR2 SVGAGI. The DNA of the CDR3 is TGTGCCAGCAGACTGACAGGGGTGGCCAAAAACATTCAGTACTTC. It is translated as CASRLTGVAKNIQYF.

This chain links TRBV30 with TRBJ1-2, with 7 bases that match TRBD1. V lost 1 base to trimming and J lost 8 bases; unmatched junction nucleotides: 10. Germline CDR1 is GTSNPN and CDR2 is SVGIG (reference sequence). CDR3 length: 14 amino acids. The CDR3 DNA follows: TGTGCCTGGAGTGAAGGGACAGCCTTAAGGGGCTACACCTTC. It encodes CAWSEGTALRGYTF.

The V call is TRBV27, the J call TRBJ2-3; 13 bases are shared with TRBD2. Germline V gene sequence: CDR1 MNHEY, CDR2 SMNVEV (reference sequence). The V segment lost 8 bases and the J segment 4 bases; nucleotides outside the gene matches: 9. The CDR3 runs to 16 residues. The CDR3 DNA is TGTGCCAGCCGGACTAGCGGGAGCCGGTTGGCAGATACGCAGTATTTT. Its protein is CASRTSGSRLADTQYF.

The CDR3 spells CASSPIRADNEQFF. The DNA for the CDR3 is TGTGCCAGCAGCCCCATCCGCGCCGACAATGAGCAGTTCTTC. This sequence joins TRBV5-6 and TRBJ2-1; unclear D gene. The V gene lost 4 bases and the J gene lost 5 bases, with 13 bases spanning the gap. The CDR3 runs 14 residues. The germline V gene has CDR1 SGHDT and CDR2 YYEEEE.

This clone rates as medium-sized (0.01 to 0.1%). The chain couples TRBV9 to TRBJ1-4; D gene unclear. CDR3 length: 13 residues. CDR1 is SGDLS and CDR2 is YYNGEE in the germline V gene. Trimming pared 4 bases from V and 4 bases from J, leaving 8 bases between. The CDR3 sequence: CASSPHGNEKLFF. DNA for the CDR3: TGTGCCAGCAGCCCCCACGGTAATGAAAAACTGTTTTTT.

The chain's CDR3 is CASSVTSGSETQYF. Here the CDR3 DNA reads TGTGCCAGCAGCGTGACTAGCGGGAGTGAGACCCAGTACTTC. The chain links TRBV9 to TRBJ2-5, with 12 bases that match TRBD2. Germline loops: CDR1 SGDLS, CDR2 YYNGEE. The CDR3 totals 14 residues. The trim removed 2 bases at V and 5 bases at J, leaving 1 base unmatched. The entire variable domain, with the rest obtained from reference TRBV9 and TRBJ2-5, is as follows: DSGVTQTPKHLITATGQRVTLRCSPRSGDLSVYWYQQSLDQGLQFLIQYYNGEERAKGNILERFSAQQFPDLHSELNLSSLELGDSALYFCASSVTSGSETQYFGPGTRLLVL.

The genes are TRBV14 and TRBJ2-5, with TRBD2 identical over 12 bases. Germline trimming cut 3 bases from V and 5 bases from J; bases unmatched to any gene: 4. The length of the CDR3 is 15 residues. Germline V gives CDR1 SGHDN, CDR2 FVKESK. The CDR3 nucleotides read TGTGCCAGCAGCCACGGACTAGCGGGATCGGAGACCCAGTACTTC. Protein: CASSHGLAGSETQYF.

This clone was detected only a few times. The V gene is TRBV9, the J gene TRBJ1-2; D may be TRBD1 (6 bases). CDR1 is SGDLS, CDR2 YYNGEE, per germline. V was pared by 4 bases and J by 14 bases, with 18 bases between. The CDR3 is 12 residues long. CDR3 coding DNA: TGTGCCAGCAGCCCTCCCAAGGGGCAGGGGACCTTC. It encodes CASSPPKGQGTF.

This clone showed up just a few times. The J gene is TRBJ2-7, the V gene TRBV4-1; 7 bases map to TRBD1. There are 15 residues in the CDR3. CDR1 and CDR2 from the germline V gene are MGHRA and YSYEKL. The junction had 9 bases not matched to a gene; V was cut back by 5 bases and J by 2 bases. The CDR3 DNA is TGCGCCAGCAGCGTGGACAGGAACCCAACCTACGAGCAGTACTTC. Its protein is CASSVDRNPTYEQYF.

The CDR3 coding sequence is TGTGCCAGCAGTGTCGGAGGGGGCGGGATAAAAAACATTCAGTACTTC. It translates to CASSVGGGGIKNIQYF. The V gene is TRBV6-1, the J gene TRBJ2-4, with D possibly TRBD1 on 7 matching bases. The germline V and J ends were trimmed by 4 bases and 4 bases, with 17 bases remaining between them. This CDR3 contains 16 residues. Germline lookup yields CDR1 MNHNS and CDR2 SASEGT.

This clone was seen once. This rearrangement joins TRBV7-9 to TRBJ2-3; 7 bases agree with TRBD1. This CDR3 region has 15 residues. Germline V gene sequence: CDR1 SEHNR, CDR2 FQNEAQ (reference sequence). With V trimmed by 0 bases and J by 5 bases, 5 bases remained unmatched. The DNA for the CDR3 is TGTGCCAGCAGCTTAGCTTCTAACAGGGGAGATACGCAGTATTTT. Residues: CASSLASNRGDTQYF.

This sequence joins TRBV9 and TRBJ1-4; D may be TRBD1 (5 bases). CDR1 SGDLS and CDR2 YYNGEE come from the germline V gene. This CDR3 spans 14 amino acids. The V end lost 3 bases, the J end lost 5 bases, and 11 bases lay between the germline ends. The CDR3 protein is CASSGREANEKLFF. The CDR3 coding sequence is TGTGCCAGCAGCGGCAGGGAAGCCAATGAAAAACTGTTTTTT.

The chain recombines TRBV25-1 with TRBJ2-3; 14 bases agree with TRBD2. The CDR3 has 16 residues. CDR1 is MGHDK, CDR2 SYGVNS, per germline. The V segment lost 8 bases and the J segment 2 bases; nucleotides outside the gene matches: 6. The CDR3 DNA is TGTGCCAGCCTAAGGGGACTAGCGGGAGTCACAGATACGCAGTATTTT. It encodes CASLRGLAGVTDTQYF.